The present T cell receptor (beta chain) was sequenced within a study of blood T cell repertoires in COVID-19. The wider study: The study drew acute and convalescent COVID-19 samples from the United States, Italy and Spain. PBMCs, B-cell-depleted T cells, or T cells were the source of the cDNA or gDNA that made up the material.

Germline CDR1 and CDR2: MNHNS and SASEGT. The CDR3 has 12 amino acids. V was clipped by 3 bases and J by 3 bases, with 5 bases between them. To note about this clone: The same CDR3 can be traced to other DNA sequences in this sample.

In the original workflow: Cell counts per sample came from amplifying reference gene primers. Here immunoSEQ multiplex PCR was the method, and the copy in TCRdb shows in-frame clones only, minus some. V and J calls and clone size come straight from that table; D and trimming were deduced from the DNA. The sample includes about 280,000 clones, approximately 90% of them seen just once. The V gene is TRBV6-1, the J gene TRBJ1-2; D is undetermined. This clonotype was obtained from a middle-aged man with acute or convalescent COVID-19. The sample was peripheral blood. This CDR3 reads CASSDRDYGYTF. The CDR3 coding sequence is TGTGCCAGCAGTGACCGAGACTATGGCTACACCTTC.